This T cell receptor (beta chain) was observed in a study of cytomegalovirus exposure and HLA in healthy donors. A multiplex PCR was run with 60 Vbeta primers and 13 Jbeta primers. Profiled with immunoSEQ multiplex PCR; TCRdb holds only in-frame clones, not every one. Of some 100,000 clones in the sample, 79% were seen once. Study conclusions and caveats: Cytomegalovirus-associated TCR beta chains were listed, numbering 150 to 200. In an earlier analysis, productive rearrangement rates for most beta V segments clustered near 87% or 30%. V- and J-gene trimming in TCR beta was tied to a missense DCLRE1C variant by an analysis performed later.

A word on this clone: Its specificity is not known.

This CDR3 comprises 12 residues. Germline lookup yields CDR1 KGHSH and CDR2 LQKENI. Trimming stripped 0 bases from V and 8 bases from J, with 7 bases between. Sequencing used PBMCs. This chain uses TRBV18 with TRBJ1-1; no clear D. This clonotype was sampled from a female donor in good health and CMV-seropositive. Written as DNA, the CDR3 is TGTGCCAGCTCACCACCTGGCGGAGAAGCTTTCTTT. Protein sequence: CASSPPGGEAFF.